Given below is one T cell receptor (beta chain) in context. The method was immunoSEQ multiplex PCR; TCRdb's version includes in-frame clones alone and lacks a portion of them. The table records 60,000 to 85,000 clones, approximately 92% of them present only once. These data originate in a study of T cell changes during pregnancy in multiple sclerosis. The J segment lost 4 bases and the V segment lost 4 bases, leaving 7 bases of the junction unmatched. The CDR3 covers 15 residues. Germline V lookup: CDR1 SGHDN, CDR2 FVKESK. Sequenced material: peripheral blood, taken after pregnancy. The chain links TRBV14 to TRBJ2-1; TRBD1 matches at 7 bases. The clonotype originates from a female donor in good health, enrolled as a control in a pregnancy study. CDR3 loop: CASSPRTGSYNEQFF. The CDR3 DNA follows: TGTGCCAGCAGCCCGCGGACAGGATCTTACAATGAGCAGTTCTTC.